This T cell receptor beta chain was identified during a study of naive and memory T cell subsets. An oligonucleotide containing a UMI was ligated to the 3' end of TCR cDNA. RNA was extracted from over 2 ml of whole blood of healthy adults. Reverse transcription used DNase-treated unsorted total RNA, aiming for roughly 1 to 1,100 ng. This clonotype was recorded a few times. No antigen is known for it. The SP2 primer and nested alpha and beta constant region primers amplified ligated cDNA in four rounds. For blood and skin samples, reverse transcription used TCR alpha and beta constant primers. TCRdb redid the calling of the 5' RACE reads with MiXCR, one entry per CDR3 protein. The repertoire has tens of thousands of distinct CDR3 sequences, 7% to 8.5% of them found once; the top ten carry 8.5% to 10%. V gave up 4 bases and J gave up 5 bases, with 17 bases separating them. Looked up from germline, CDR1 is SGHKS and CDR2 is YYEKEE (reference sequence). CDR3 length equals 15 residues.

Findings and limits, study-wide: TCR transcript changes with activation or differentiation may affect this RNA method.

V and J are TRBV5-5 and TRBJ2-3; tentative D call: TRBD2 (6 bases). This receptor was taken from a male donor in good health. CDR3 DNA sequence: TGTGCCAGCAGCGGCGGGCGGGGCGGGTTAGATACGCAGTATTTT. Translating gives CASSGGRGGLDTQYF.